This TCR beta chain was documented in a study of CXCR3-negative and CXCR3-positive naive CD8 T cells. The overall study: About 140 million TRB reads were obtained in total, which works out to about 1.5 +/- 0.3 million per library. Study-level results: Naive subsets did not differ in surface CD5, and the authors estimated TCR strength using properties of the TRB CDR3.

Germline values: CDR1 LNHDA, CDR2 SQIVND (reference sequence). The CDR3 is made up of 12 amino acids. UMI labels and 5' RACE were used to prepare the TRB cDNA libraries. TCRdb reprocessed the 5' RACE reads, with one entry per CDR3 protein and no DNA. This repertoire includes about 39,000 distinct CDR3 sequences. A word on this clonotype: No antigen is known for it.

The sample comprised memory CD8+ T cells from blood. This TCR derives from a human donor in good health. Some clones in this sample may be carry-over from other donors' samples. V usage is TRBV19 and J usage is TRBJ1-2. The CDR3 spells CASSAGHDGYTF.